What follows are 28 T cell receptor beta chains derived from one specimen sequenced in a study of T cells after yellow fever vaccination. TCRdb passed the 5' RACE reads through MiXCR, listing each CDR3 protein once. This table has more than 300,000 distinct CDR3 sequences, about 11% appearing once. The input for sequencing was CD4+ T cells sorted from PBMCs, taken 45 days after the yellow fever booster vaccination. All receptors come from a man aged 18 to 30 who received the YFV17D yellow fever vaccine.

In this sample, this clonotype turned up a few times. The chain links TRBV28 to TRBJ2-5, with D perhaps TRBD2 (5 bases). The CDR3 consists of 17 residues. CDR1 MDHEN and CDR2 SYDVKM come from the germline V gene. Deletions cut 3 bases from V and 1 base from J, with 18 bases between. The CDR3 spells CASSFSADRGPQETQYF. The CDR3 DNA is TGTGCCAGCAGTTTCTCGGCCGACCGGGGTCCCCAAGAGACCCAGTACTTC.

There are a few counts of this clonotype. The chain is built from TRBV5-1 and TRBJ1-1, with no clear D. V was cut by 3 bases and J by 6 bases, with 12 bases left in between. The germline CDR1 and CDR2 sequences are SGHRS and YFSETQ. This CDR3 is built from 13 residues. CDR3 residues: CASSSSREAEAFF. The CDR3 nucleotides read TGCGCCAGCAGCTCCTCAAGGGAAGCTGAAGCTTTCTTT.

The rearrangement links TRBV10-1 to TRBJ2-3, with D perhaps matching TRBD1 (5 bases). The CDR3 sequence is 13 residues long. Germline V gene data show CDR1 as WNHNN and CDR2 as SYGVQD (reference sequence). V was cut by 2 bases and J by 8 bases, with 11 bases left in between. This CDR3 is CASSEVLQGTQYF. CDR3 sequence (DNA): TGCGCCAGCAGTGAGGTTTTGCAGGGTACGCAGTATTTT.

This clonotype has more than one count but fewer than ten. V usage is TRBV4-3 and J usage is TRBJ2-3, with 7 bases aligning to TRBD2. Trimming removed 5 bases from V and 6 bases from J; junction bases left unmatched: 8. The CDR3 runs to 14 residues. The germline V gene encodes CDR1 LGHNA and CDR2 YSLEER. This CDR3 reads CASSDHLAADTQYF. CDR3 nucleotide sequence: TGCGCCAGCAGCGACCACCTAGCGGCTGATACGCAGTATTTT.

In its sample, this clonotype was seen a few times. The CDR3 protein is CATSGYLTLGNTEAFF. CDR3 DNA: TGTGCCACCAGCGGCTACTTAACCTTGGGGAACACTGAAGCTTTCTTT. The V gene is TRBV15, the J gene TRBJ1-1, with D uncertain. Germline V gene data show CDR1 as LNHNV and CDR2 as YYDKDF (reference sequence). There are 16 residues in the CDR3. Trimming took 5 bases from V and 1 from J, leaving 17 bases between them. Based on the CDR3 plus reference TRBV15 and TRBJ1-1, the full variable domain is DAMVIQNPRYQVTQFGKPVTLSCSQTLNHNVMYWYQQKSSQAPKLLFHYYDKDFNNEADTPDNFQSRRPNTSFCFLDIRSPGLGDTAMYLCATSGYLTLGNTEAFFGQGTRLTVV.

This clonotype was seen many times. CDR3 sequence reads: CASSPGQTHYGYTF. The CDR3 DNA reads as TGTGCCAGCAGTCCGGGACAGACACACTATGGCTACACCTTC. The chain uses TRBV12-3 or TRBV12-4 and TRBJ1-2; TRBD1 aligns across 7 bases. V lost 5 bases, J lost 3 bases, and 6 bases stayed unmatched. There are 14 residues in the CDR3.

This clonotype showed up just a few times. The CDR3 loop is CASSDRGMGNQPQHF. The CDR3 coding sequence is TGTGCCAGCAGCGATCGGGGTATGGGGAATCAGCCCCAGCATTTT. V is TRBV5-6 and J is TRBJ1-5, with D unresolved. Trimming took 4 bases from V and 4 from J, leaving 15 bases between them. The CDR3 spans 15 residues. Germline V gene lookup returns CDR1 SGHDT and CDR2 YYEEEE.

The V gene is TRBV10-3, the J gene TRBJ1-6, with D maybe TRBD1 (6 bases). The CDR3 is 16 residues long. V lost 0 bases to trimming and J lost 6 bases, with 12 bases between them. Germline CDR1 and CDR2: ENHRY and SYGVKD. CDR3 region: CAISESRGGSNSPLHF. CDR3 DNA: TGTGCCATCAGTGAGTCGAGAGGGGGGAGTAATTCACCCCTCCACTTT.

This clonotype was picked up a small number of times. The V call is TRBV15, the J call TRBJ2-2; tentative D call: TRBD1 (5 bases). The germline V gene has CDR1 LNHNV and CDR2 YYDKDF (reference sequence). The CDR3 runs to 13 residues. The ends were cut back, 5 bases at V and 5 bases at J, with 9 bases in the middle. In DNA, the CDR3 is TGTGCCACCAGCTTTAGGGGAACCGGGGAGCTGTTTTTT. Translating it yields CATSFRGTGELFF.

The rearrangement uses TRBV5-1 and TRBJ2-7; D is uncertain. Per germline, CDR1 SGHRS and CDR2 YFSETQ. This CDR3 comprises 13 residues. The germline V and J ends were trimmed by 0 bases and 1 base, with 5 bases remaining between them. CDR3 DNA: TGCGCCAGCAGCTTGGCCCCGTCCTACGAGCAGTACGTC. Amino acids: CASSLAPSYEQYV.

This clonotype occurred many times. V and J are TRBV4-1 and TRBJ1-2; D remains unclear. This CDR3 is built from 12 residues. The V and J ends lost 0 bases and 8 bases respectively, with 7 bases between them. The germline V gene has CDR1 MGHRA and CDR2 YSYEKL. This chain's CDR3 is CASSQDRYGYTF. CDR3 coding DNA: TGCGCCAGCAGCCAAGACAGGTACGGCTACACCTTC.

In its sample, this clonotype was seen a few times. The chain links TRBV6-4 to TRBJ2-1, with 7 bases fitting TRBD1. Germline V lookup: CDR1 MRHNA, CDR2 SNTAGT. The J segment lost 4 bases and the V segment lost 5 bases, leaving 11 bases of the junction unmatched. This CDR3 has 16 residues. The chain's CDR3 is CASSIGPGQRYNEQFF. The CDR3 DNA follows: TGTGCCAGCAGTATAGGTCCGGGACAGAGATACAATGAGCAGTTCTTC.

The sample holds a few counts of this clonotype. The chain employs TRBV7-6 and TRBJ1-6, with a possible D match to TRBD1 (5 bases). CDR1 and CDR2 (germline): SGHVS, FNYEAQ. The CDR3 is made up of 16 amino acids. Trimming left V 5 bases short and J 10 bases short, with 21 bases between. The CDR3 region has the DNA TGTGCCAGCAGCCAAGGGACTCAGAGACAGTGGTCACCCCTCCACTTT. Its translation: CASSQGTQRQWSPLHF.

This clonotype was picked up a small number of times. The chain couples TRBV30 to TRBJ2-1; 7 bases match TRBD2. With V trimmed by 5 bases and J by 6 bases, 4 bases remained unmatched. CDR3 length equals 12 residues. Germline loops: CDR1 GTSNPN, CDR2 SVGIG (reference sequence). The CDR3 bases are TGTGCCTGGGCGGGGGATCTCAATGAGCAGTTCTTC. Amino acids: CAWAGDLNEQFF.

This clonotype was seen at least ten times. This chain joins TRBV4-2 and TRBJ2-3; D call uncertain. Per germline, CDR1 LGHNA and CDR2 YNFKEQ. This CDR3 is 13 amino acids long. The V end lost 4 bases, the J end lost 6 bases, and 11 bases lay between the germline ends. The CDR3 bases are TGTGCCAGCAGCCCAGACCGGGCTGATACGCAGTATTTT. This gives the protein CASSPDRADTQYF.

This clonotype turned up a few times. The rearrangement joins TRBV12-3 or TRBV12-4 to TRBJ1-5; D remains ambiguous. Trimming stripped 4 bases from V and 7 bases from J, with 8 bases between. The CDR3 loop spans 12 amino acids. CDR3 sequence reads: CASSYREQPQHF. CDR3 bases: TGTGCCAGCAGTTATAGAGAGCAGCCCCAGCATTTT.

V usage is TRBV12-3 or TRBV12-4 and J usage is TRBJ1-2; possible D gene TRBD1, 5 bases. This CDR3 has 12 residues. With 7 bases removed from V and 4 bases from J, the gap between germline ends came to 10 bases. DNA of the CDR3: TGTGCCAGCACCCGGGACGGCTATGGCTACACCTTC. Its protein product is CASTRDGYGYTF.

This clonotype has a handful of counts. The rearrangement links TRBV7-2 to TRBJ2-2; D may be TRBD1 (6 bases). The germline gives CDR1 SGHTA, CDR2 FQGNSA. The CDR3 loop spans 14 amino acids. V was cut by 5 bases and J by 7 bases, with 14 bases left in between. The CDR3 region is CASSPQGRGGELFF. The CDR3 DNA reads TGTGCCAGCAGCCCTCAGGGGCGCGGCGGGGAGCTGTTTTTT.

This rearrangement joins TRBV27 to TRBJ1-1; D gene ambiguous. CDR1 is MNHEY, CDR2 SMNVEV, per germline (reference sequence). Trimming took off 8 bases at V and 0 bases at J, with 4 bases between the two ends. The length of the CDR3 is 11 residues. The CDR3 DNA reads TGTGCCAGCTGGGTGAACACTGAAGCTTTCTTT. It encodes CASWVNTEAFF.

The rearrangement uses TRBV5-1 and TRBJ2-3; no definite D call. This CDR3 comprises 18 residues. The V end lost 0 bases, the J end lost 0 bases, and 17 bases lay between the germline ends. Germline CDR1 and CDR2: SGHRS and YFSETQ. The CDR3 loop is CASSLGARYWPSTDTQYF. As DNA, the CDR3 is TGCGCCAGCAGCTTGGGAGCGAGGTATTGGCCGAGCACAGATACGCAGTATTTT.

This clonotype was detected only a few times. The chain joins TRBV6-1 to TRBJ2-7; weak D call: TRBD2 (7 bases). From germline, CDR1 is MNHNS and CDR2 SASEGT. This CDR3 is built from 16 residues. Trimming removed 0 bases at V and 0 bases at J, with 12 bases between. CDR3 nucleotides: TGTGCCAGCAGTGAAGCGTGGGGGGGCGCCTCCTACGAGCAGTACTTC. Its protein is CASSEAWGGASYEQYF.

This clonotype was seen a handful of times. The chain links TRBV20-1 to TRBJ2-3, with TRBD1 matching 7 bases. V lost 1 base and J lost 3; bases outside the gene matches: 7. The CDR3 length is 15 residues. Per the germline V gene, CDR1 is DFQATT and CDR2 is SNEGSKA (reference sequence). The CDR3 reads CSARAHRGRTDTQYF. In DNA form, the CDR3 reads TGCAGTGCTAGAGCCCACAGGGGTAGGACAGATACGCAGTATTTT.

This rearrangement joins TRBV7-3 to TRBJ2-2; the match to TRBD2 covers 10 bases. The CDR3 is 15 residues long. From germline, CDR1 is SGHTA and CDR2 FQGTGA. Losses at the gene ends were 6 bases for V and 7 bases for J; bases not matched to a gene: 8. The chain's CDR3 is CASRSSGGTGGELFF. The DNA of the CDR3 is TGTGCCAGCAGGTCTAGCGGGGGAACGGGCGGGGAGCTGTTTTTT.

This clonotype was picked up a small number of times. This rearrangement joins TRBV30 to TRBJ1-1; D gene unclear. Germline V lookup: CDR1 GTSNPN, CDR2 SVGIG (reference sequence). The CDR3 length is 11 residues. The germline V and J ends were trimmed by 7 bases and 3 bases, with 9 bases remaining between them. The CDR3 spells CALGLYTEAFF. CDR3 DNA sequence: TGTGCCTTAGGACTTTACACTGAAGCTTTCTTT.

This clonotype was counted many times. CDR3 protein: CAISNTPDADTQYF. In DNA form, the CDR3 reads TGTGCCATCAGTAATACCCCGGACGCAGATACGCAGTATTTT. V and J are TRBV10-3 and TRBJ2-3; no firm D call. This CDR3 is 14 amino acids long. The germline CDR1 and CDR2 sequences are ENHRY and SYGVKD. The V end lost 5 bases, the J end lost 4 bases, and 13 bases lay between the germline ends.

The genes are TRBV24-1 and TRBJ2-3, with 7 positions matching TRBD2. V trimming: 3 bases; J trimming: 4 bases; junction bases outside the gene matches: 0. The germline gives CDR1 KGHDR, CDR2 SFDVKD. The CDR3 length is 13 residues. The CDR3 sequence: CATSDGGADTQYF. CDR3 coding DNA: TGTGCCACCAGTGATGGGGGGGCAGATACGCAGTATTTT.

The V gene is TRBV7-6, the J gene TRBJ2-6, with a weak D call TRBD2 (6 bases). Germline V lookup: CDR1 SGHVS, CDR2 FNYEAQ. The CDR3 extends over 15 amino acids. V was trimmed by 4 bases and J by 4 bases, leaving 11 bases between them. CDR3 in amino acids: CASSSPGEGANVLTF. CDR3 nucleotides: TGTGCCAGCAGCTCTCCGGGGGAAGGGGCCAACGTCCTGACTTTC.

The table lists this clonotype with many counts. This chain uses TRBV9 with TRBJ2-3; 11 bases line up with TRBD2. CDR3 size: 17 residues. Trimming removed 0 bases from V and 4 bases from J; junction bases left unmatched: 7. Germline assignment: CDR1 SGDLS and CDR2 YYNGEE. The CDR3 is CASSVAGSGGAADTQYF. As DNA, the CDR3 is TGTGCCAGCAGCGTAGCGGGTAGCGGGGGGGCCGCAGATACGCAGTATTTT.